The 15 T cell receptor beta chains given below trace back to one sample, sequenced in a study of identical twins. TCRdb used MiXCR to reprocess the 5' RACE reads, holding one entry per CDR3 protein. The table includes over 600,000 distinct CDR3 sequences, around 20% detected once. The same data also contributed to another study, on T cells expressing NK-cell markers.

Sequenced material: PBMCs. These TCRs come from a woman in her late teens or twenties in good health.

This clonotype was observed at least ten times. The genes are TRBV27 and TRBJ1-4; D gene unclear. CDR1 and CDR2 (germline): MNHEY, SMNVEV (reference sequence). Trimming shortened V by 2 bases and J by 8 bases, and 24 bases separated the two germline ends. The CDR3 covers 18 residues. CDR3 bases: TGTGCCAGCAGTTTAATTAAGGGCCGCGTCCCCATTTCCGAAAAACTGTTTTTT. It yields the protein CASSLIKGRVPISEKLFF.

This chain connects TRBV11-2 to TRBJ1-2, with unresolved D. The germline V gene has CDR1 SGHAT and CDR2 FQNNGV. V lost 1 base, J lost 4 bases, and 16 bases lay in between. This CDR3 contains 16 residues. DNA of the CDR3: TGTGCCAGCAGCTTAGCCCCCCGAACAGACCGCTATGGCTACACCTTC. Amino acids: CASSLAPRTDRYGYTF.

This chain connects TRBV7-2 to TRBJ2-1; 7 bases agree with TRBD2. Trimming took 3 bases from V and 0 from J; bases not matched to a gene: 8. CDR3 length: 17 residues. Per the germline V gene, CDR1 is SGHTA and CDR2 is FQGNSA. This CDR3 is CASSFVGLAVSYNEQFF. In nucleotides, the CDR3 is TGTGCCAGCAGCTTCGTCGGGCTAGCGGTCTCCTACAATGAGCAGTTCTTC.

This clonotype has more than one count but fewer than ten. V gene TRBV20-1 combines with J gene TRBJ2-1, with D possibly being TRBD1 or TRBD2 (6 bases each). In germline, CDR1 is DFQATT, CDR2 SNEGSKA (reference sequence). The CDR3 sequence is 14 residues long. Trimming shortened V by 1 base and J by 6 bases, and 13 bases separated the two germline ends. The CDR3 DNA reads as TGCAGTGCTAGAGGCGGGGTGGGGGCCAATGAGCAGTTCTTC. Translated, it gives CSARGGVGANEQFF.

The table lists this clonotype with many counts. The chain couples TRBV27 to TRBJ2-1, with TRBD2 identical over 11 bases. Germline V gene data show CDR1 as MNHEY and CDR2 as SMNVEV (reference sequence). J gave up 4 bases and V 5 bases, and 7 bases lay outside the gene matches. CDR3 length equals 16 residues. CDR3 in amino acids: CASSELAGGPYNEQFF. As DNA, the CDR3 is TGTGCCAGCAGTGAATTAGCGGGAGGGCCGTACAATGAGCAGTTCTTC.

This clonotype was counted many times. The chain recombines TRBV6-5 with TRBJ1-2; 9 bases map to TRBD1. Trimming removed 6 bases from V and 5 bases from J; junction bases left unmatched: 1. This CDR3 has 12 residues. Germline V gene sequence: CDR1 MNHEY, CDR2 SVGAGI. CDR3 in DNA: TGTGCCAGCAGGGACAGGGGATATGGCTACACCTTC. Amino acids: CASRDRGYGYTF.

This clonotype was picked up many times. The V and J genes are TRBV29-1 and TRBJ2-7, with D perhaps given as TRBD1 or TRBD2 (5 bases each). V was pared by 5 bases and J by 0 bases, with 14 bases between. CDR3 length equals 14 residues. Germline V gene sequence: CDR1 SQVTM, CDR2 ANQGSEA. DNA for the CDR3: TGCAGCGTTATTGGAAGGGACGGCTCCTACGAGCAGTACTTC. Its translation is CSVIGRDGSYEQYF.

This clonotype was recorded a few times. The chain carries TRBV29-1 and TRBJ2-5, with D unclear. Germline CDR1 reads SQVTM; CDR2 reads ANQGSEA. The CDR3 consists of 12 residues. V lost 6 bases and J 1 base, leaving 9 bases between the germline ends. The CDR3 protein is CSVPRSQETQYF. The CDR3 coding sequence is TGCAGCGTCCCCCGGTCCCAAGAGACCCAGTACTTC.

This sequence joins TRBV12-3 or TRBV12-4 and TRBJ2-5, with TRBD1 identical over 7 bases. V gave up 6 bases and J gave up 3 bases; unmatched junction bases: 4. This CDR3 comprises 13 residues. The CDR3 sequence is CASSQTGEETQYF. The DNA for the CDR3 is TGTGCCAGCAGCCAAACAGGGGAAGAGACCCAGTACTTC.

This clonotype was observed a handful of times. This sequence joins TRBV9 and TRBJ2-7; TRBD1 agrees at 8 bases. Per germline, CDR1 SGDLS and CDR2 YYNGEE. J lost 6 bases, V lost 0 bases, and 8 bases had no gene match. CDR3 size: 15 residues. CDR3 DNA sequence: TGTGCCAGCAGCGTAGGAGGACAGGGAGGTCTCGAGCAGTACTTC. It specifies CASSVGGQGGLEQYF.

This rearrangement joins TRBV5-1 to TRBJ2-7; D is uncertain. Germline V lookup: CDR1 SGHRS, CDR2 YFSETQ. Trimming removed 0 bases at V and 3 bases at J, with 10 bases between. CDR3 length equals 14 residues. The CDR3 region is CASSLASADYEQYF. The CDR3 DNA is TGCGCCAGCAGCTTGGCATCAGCAGACTACGAGCAGTACTTC.

CDR3 DNA sequence: TGCAGTGCTAGGACGCCCACTGGGAAGGAGCAGTACTTC. Its translation: CSARTPTGKEQYF. The chain has TRBV20-1 and TRBJ2-7; D unclear. Per germline, CDR1 DFQATT and CDR2 SNEGSKA (reference sequence). The CDR3 extends over 13 amino acids. Trimming shortened V by 3 bases and J by 7 bases, and 16 bases separated the two germline ends.

This clonotype was picked up a small number of times. V usage is TRBV5-6 and J usage is TRBJ2-2, with 8 bases fitting TRBD1. Germline assignment: CDR1 SGHDT and CDR2 YYEEEE. Trimming at V came to 6 bases and at J to 6 bases, leaving 7 bases not matched to a gene. This CDR3 contains 14 residues. CDR3 protein: CASTGTGVPGELFF. The CDR3 bases are TGTGCCAGCACCGGGACAGGTGTACCCGGGGAGCTGTTTTTT.

The chain carries TRBV5-1 and TRBJ2-5, with D tentatively TRBD2 (6 bases). The CDR3 extends over 15 amino acids. The germline gives CDR1 SGHRS, CDR2 YFSETQ. V was trimmed by 6 bases and J by 2 bases, leaving 17 bases between them. The CDR3 reads CASTGGVARQETQYF. CDR3 bases: TGCGCCAGCACTGGCGGGGTCGCTCGACAAGAGACCCAGTACTTC.

This clonotype was seen a handful of times. This sequence joins TRBV7-9 and TRBJ2-1, with 13 bases that match TRBD2. Germline V CDR1 and CDR2: SEHNR, FQNEAQ (reference sequence). V was clipped by 6 bases and J by 8 bases; unmatched bases: 7. The CDR3 consists of 15 residues. CDR3 residues: CASSSTSGRRYEQFF. The CDR3 DNA follows: TGTGCCAGCAGTTCGACTAGCGGGAGGAGGTATGAGCAGTTCTTC.